The source of this TCR beta chain is a study of cytomegalovirus exposure and HLA in healthy donors. The study, taken as a whole, reports: For cytomegalovirus status, the classifier reportedly gave diagnoses with high specificity and sensitivity. 150 to 200 TCR beta chains were listed as cytomegalovirus-associated.

About this clone: Its antigen is still unknown.

The V end was cut by 3 bases, the J end by 2 bases, with 13 bases between. Germline V gene sequence: CDR1 LGHNA, CDR2 YSLEER. The CDR3 runs 16 residues. Unrecorded immune exposure was likely among donors, who were nominally healthy when sampled. Primers for the PCR totalled 60 Vbeta and 13 Jbeta. Repertoires were generated with immunoSEQ multiplex PCR, while TCRdb's copy carries only in-frame clones and drops some. The sample yields around 150,000 clones, about 71% seen once. The sequencing input was PBMCs. The rearrangement uses TRBV4-3 and TRBJ2-2; D possibly corresponds to TRBD2 (6 bases). The origin of this receptor is a woman in her thirties or forties in good health and CMV-seropositive. CDR3 sequence: CASSQGLAENTGELFF. CDR3 nucleotide sequence: TGCGCCAGCAGCCAGGGTTTAGCGGAAAACACCGGGGAGCTGTTTTTT.